This is a list of T cell receptor beta chains from one sample in a study of somatic mutations in cytotoxic T cells in rheumatoid arthritis. Only in-frame clones appear in the TCRdb table, and some are missing; sequencing was by immunoSEQ multiplex PCR. The repertoire consists of 9,500 or so clones, with about 85% occurring once and the leading ten covering approximately 7.3%. Material: CD8+ T cells sorted from blood. The receptors here all came from an adult with rheumatoid arthritis. The CDR3 runs from the conserved cysteine through the conserved F or W. D genes are given only for firm matches. The size field is filled for only some rows; it gives once, few, many or a size class.

D | J | size | V | DNA | CDR3
. | TRBJ1-2 | . | TRBV7-6 | TGTGCCAGCAGCTTAGCCAAGACAGGAACAGACTATGGCTACACCTTC | CASSLAKTGTDYGYTF
TRBD1 | TRBJ1-5 | few | TRBV4-1 | TGCGCCAGCAGCCAAAATTCAGGGGGAAACCAGCCCCAGCATTTT | CASSQNSGGNQPQHF
. | TRBJ2-3 | . | TRBV2 | TGTGCCACCTCGGGGGGCCGGAGAGATACGCAGTATTTT | CATSGGRRDTQYF
. | TRBJ1-4 | . | TRBV6-5 | TGTGCCAGCAGTTACGGGTCCCCTAATGAAAAACTGTTTTTT | CASSYGSPNEKLFF
. | TRBJ1-5 | . | TRBV9 | TGTGCCAGCAGCGTAGGATATGAAACCAATCAGCCCCAGCATTTT | CASSVGYETNQPQHF
TRBD1 | TRBJ2-3 | . | TRBV6-1 | TGTGCCAGCAGTGAAGACAGGGGGATTGGGACAGATACGCAGTATTTT | CASSEDRGIGTDTQYF
. | TRBJ2-1 | once | TRBV5-6 | TGTGCCAGCAGCTTGCCCGGGGAGACCAATGAGCAGTTCTTC | CASSLPGETNEQFF
. | TRBJ1-1 | . | TRBV13 | TGTGCCAGCAGTTCACAAACAGGGATGAACACTGAAGCTTTCTTT | CASSSQTGMNTEAFF
TRBD2 | TRBJ2-1 | few | TRBV7-6 | TGTGCCAGCAGCCCGGGACTAGCGGGGAACAATGAGCAGTTCTTC | CASSPGLAGNNEQFF
. | TRBJ2-7 | . | TRBV13 | TGTGCCAGCAGCTTCATGGGTGAGCAGTACTTC | CASSFMGEQYF
TRBD1 | TRBJ1-5 | . | TRBV7-6 | TGTGCCAGCAGCCCTAGGACAGGGGCGGACAATCAGCCCCAGCATTTT | CASSPRTGADNQPQHF
. | TRBJ1-5 | . | TRBV6-1 | TGTGCCAGCAGTGAAGTGGACTCCCGGCCCCAGCATTTT | CASSEVDSRPQHF
. | TRBJ1-1 | . | TRBV11-2 | TGTGCCAGCAGCCCACTGGGATACACTGAAGCTTTCTTT | CASSPLGYTEAFF
. | TRBJ2-3 | . | TRBV27 | TGTGCCAGCAGTTTCCGCAGCTCCACAGATACGCAGTATTTT | CASSFRSSTDTQYF
. | TRBJ1-4 | few | TRBV6-5 | TGTGCCAGCAGTTACCTCGATGCAGGGGAGAATGAAAAACTGTTTTTT | CASSYLDAGENEKLFF
. | TRBJ2-6 | . | TRBV13 | TGTGCCAGCAGCTTAGCCCGCCAAGGCGGGGCCAACGTCCTGACTTTC | CASSLARQGGANVLTF
TRBD2 | TRBJ2-7 | . | TRBV10-3 | TGTGCCATCAGTGGAAACGCCGAGTTAGAGAGCGGGAGTAGCGAGCAGTACTTC | CAISGNAELESGSSEQYF
. | TRBJ2-1 | . | TRBV21-1 | TGTGCCAGCAGCAAAGATACTAGCGGGATAAGACGCTCCTACAATGAGCAGTTCTTC | CASSKDTSGIRRSYNEQFF
. | TRBJ2-3 | . | TRBV4-2 | TGTGCCAGCAGCCAATGGACAGAGAACACAGATACGCAGTATTTT | CASSQWTENTDTQYF
. | TRBJ1-1 | . | TRBV18 | TGTGCCAGCTCACGCGGGACCCCCGAAGCTTTCTTT | CASSRGTPEAFF
. | TRBJ1-2 | once | TRBV25-1 | TGTGCCAGCAGATTAGATTTCAGTGATGGCTACACCTTC | CASRLDFSDGYTF
. | TRBJ2-7 | . | TRBV29-1 | TGCAGCGTTGAAGGACAGGACTCCTACGAGCAGTACTTC | CSVEGQDSYEQYF
TRBD2 | TRBJ2-7 | . | TRBV9 | TGTGCCAGCAGCCATAGCGGGAGGTCGCCCTACGAGCAGTACTTC | CASSHSGRSPYEQYF
. | TRBJ2-3 | . | TRBV5-4 | TGTGCCAGCAAGAGAGATGGGCCTGATCTCGGGGATACGCAGTATTTT | CASKRDGPDLGDTQYF
TRBD1 | TRBJ1-5 | . | TRBV19 | TGTGCCACTACGACAGGGGTCGGTCAGCCCCAGCATTTT | CATTTGVGQPQHF
TRBD2 | TRBJ2-7 | . | TRBV7-6 | TGTGCCAGCAGCTTGACTAGCTCCGGAGAGCAGTACTTC | CASSLTSSGEQYF
. | TRBJ2-7 | . | TRBV11-2 | TGTGCCAGCAGCCCCGGGGGTGGCGGGGTCCAGGCCTGGTACGAGCAGTACTTC | CASSPGGGGVQAWYEQYF
TRBD1 | TRBJ1-2 | . | TRBV19 | TGTGCCAGTAGTTCCCAACAGGGGAAGTATGGCTACACCTTC | CASSSQQGKYGYTF
. | TRBJ1-1 | . | TRBV30 | TGTGCCTGGAGTCTCGAGGGTCTCGGGAACACTGAAGCTTTCTTT | CAWSLEGLGNTEAFF
. | TRBJ2-7 | . | TRBV5-4 | TGTGCCAGCAGCTTGGCCCATGGATACGAGCAGTACTTC | CASSLAHGYEQYF
. | TRBJ2-7 | . | TRBV12-5 | TGTGCTAGTGGTACGACAGGGAGGATTTACGAGCAGTACTTC | CASGTTGRIYEQYF
TRBD1 | TRBJ1-6 | once | TRBV30 | TGTGCCTGCGACAGGGACTCACCCCTCCACTTT | CACDRDSPLHF
. | TRBJ1-1 | . | TRBV4-1 | TGCGCCAGCAGCCAAACAGGGAACACTGAAGCTTTCTTT | CASSQTGNTEAFF
. | TRBJ2-5 | once | TRBV5-1 | TGCGCCAGCAGCCCTGGATCCCAAGAGACCCAGTACTTC | CASSPGSQETQYF
TRBD2 | TRBJ2-2 | . | TRBV5-1 | TGCGCCAGCAGCACACTACGGACTAGCGGGAGTTTATACACCGGGGAGCTGTTTTTT | CASSTLRTSGSLYTGELFF
. | TRBJ2-7 | few | TRBV9 | TGTGCCAGCAGCGTAGGAGCGGGCCTCAGCTCCTACGAGCAGTACTTC | CASSVGAGLSSYEQYF
TRBD1 | TRBJ2-7 | . | TRBV6-1 | TGTGCCAGCAGTGAAGGGTTCGGGGACAGGGTGGACGAGCAGTACTTC | CASSEGFGDRVDEQYF
. | TRBJ1-2 | once | TRBV29-1 | TGCAGCGCCCCGGATTCGGCCGCTAACTATGGCTACACCTTC | CSAPDSAANYGYTF
. | TRBJ2-5 | once | TRBV19 | TGTGCCAGTAGCGTCGGGCCTAGGAGGGAGCAGTACTTC | CASSVGPRREQYF
TRBD1 | TRBJ2-7 | once | TRBV27 | TGTGCCAGCAGTCCCGGGACAGGGGCCTCCTACGAGCAGTACTTC | CASSPGTGASYEQYF
. | TRBJ1-2 | few | TRBV7-9 | TGTGCCAGCAGCCCCTGGGGGGGCGGCTATGGCTACACCTTC | CASSPWGGGYGYTF
. | TRBJ2-5 | once | TRBV9 | TGTGCCAGCAGCACAACCGCAGGTACTTTCGAGACCCAGTACTTC | CASSTTAGTFETQYF
. | TRBJ1-2 | few | TRBV4-1 | TGCGCCAGCAGCCAAGTTGGCTATGGCTACACCTTC | CASSQVGYGYTF
TRBD2 | TRBJ2-1 | . | TRBV9 | TGTGCCAGCAGCGTGAGCGGGGGGGCTATCAATGAGCAGTTCTTC | CASSVSGGAINEQFF
. | TRBJ2-1 | . | TRBV4-1 | TGCGCCAGCAGCCAAGGGGGGCATGAGCAGTTCTTC | CASSQGGHEQFF
TRBD1 | TRBJ1-1 | . | TRBV2 | TGTGCCAGACAACTTGGGTCCGGACAGGGCACTGAAGCTTTCTTT | CARQLGSGQGTEAFF
. | TRBJ2-5 | . | TRBV14 | TGTGCCAGCAGCCAAGACCAGTCCCCAGCGGGCCCTGGGGCGGCCCAGTACTTC | CASSQDQSPAGPGAAQYF
. | TRBJ2-3 | . | TRBV5-1 | TGCGCCAGCAGCAAAGTTGGGGATTCCACAGATACGCAGTATTTT | CASSKVGDSTDTQYF
. | TRBJ1-2 | once | TRBV7-8 | TGTGCCAGCAGCTTAGCTGCCGGGCCGCTCTATGGCTACACCTTC | CASSLAAGPLYGYTF
TRBD1 | TRBJ1-1 | . | TRBV6-5 | TGTGCCAGCAGTTATACGAACAGGGGGAGCACTGAAGCTTTCTTT | CASSYTNRGSTEAFF
TRBD1 | TRBJ1-1 | . | TRBV4-1 | TGCGCCAGCAGCCAAGATCGGACAGGGGGAGGGACTGAAGCTTTCTTT | CASSQDRTGGGTEAFF
. | TRBJ2-1 | once | TRBV10-3 | TGTGCCATCAGTGAGTCGGACCGATTCCCGGGAAATGAGCAGTTCTTC | CAISESDRFPGNEQFF
. | TRBJ2-3 | few | TRBV9 | TGTGCCAGCAGCGTAGGGTGGGTGGGGTCGCAGTATTTT | CASSVGWVGSQYF
. | TRBJ1-2 | . | TRBV7-2 | TGTGCCAGCAGCTTAGGACTCCGCTATGGCTACACCTTC | CASSLGLRYGYTF
. | TRBJ1-2 | few | TRBV13 | TGTGCCAGCAGCTTTCGCAGGGATAGCTATGGCTACACCTTC | CASSFRRDSYGYTF
. | TRBJ2-5 | once | TRBV5-1 | TGCGCCAGCAGCTTGGAGTTGGAGACCCAGTACTTC | CASSLELETQYF